The rows below give T cell receptor beta chains drawn from one sample of a study of siplizumab effects on memory and regulatory T cells. The repertoire was sequenced with immunoSEQ multiplex PCR; TCRdb's copy has only in-frame clones and lacks some. The table lists about 100,000 clones, 91% of them singletons. What was sequenced was CD4+ T cells sorted from blood. These receptors all stem from a human donor in good health. CDR3s include the opening cysteine and the closing phenylalanine or tryptophan. A D gene is named only where the DNA matches it firmly. Only some rows state a clone size, as once, few, many or a class for expanded clones.

d_call,v_call,j_call,clone_size,cdr3_aa,cdr3_nt
NA,TRBV7-4,TRBJ2-7,NA,CASSLGCGDEQYF,TGTGCCAGCAGCTTAGGGTGTGGGGACGAGCAGTACTTC
NA,TRBV19,TRBJ1-2,NA,CASRLQGPLSYGYTF,TGTGCCAGTAGACTCCAAGGTCCCCTTTCTTATGGCTACACCTTC
NA,TRBV5-1,TRBJ2-7,NA,CASSLDGGPAYEQYF,TGTGCCAGCAGCTTGGACGGGGGGCCGGCCTACGAGCAGTACTTC
NA,TRBV4-2,TRBJ2-3,once,CASSQDPPYSRGTDTQYF,TGTGCCAGCAGCCAAGATCCCCCTTATTCGCGAGGGACAGATACGCAGTATTTT
NA,TRBV6-1,TRBJ2-7,NA,CASSEFPVTYEQYF,TGTGCCAGCAGTGAATTCCCGGTCACCTACGAGCAGTACTTC
TRBD1,TRBV6-6,TRBJ1-1,once,CASSYRDSFLNTEAFF,TGTGCCAGCAGTTACCGGGACAGTTTTTTGAACACTGAAGCTTTCTTT
NA,TRBV10-3,TRBJ2-6,once,CAISDRLGRTNSGANVLTF,TGTGCCATCAGTGATCGTCTGGGCAGGACCAACTCTGGGGCCAACGTCCTGACTTTC
NA,TRBV7-2,TRBJ2-1,NA,CASSLGTEYNEQFF,TGTGCCAGCAGCTTAGGGACTGAATACAATGAGCAGTTCTTC
NA,TRBV12-5,TRBJ2-7,NA,CASGLKIGPALYEQYF,TGTGCTAGTGGTTTGAAAATCGGCCCGGCACTCTACGAGCAGTACTTC
NA,TRBV18,TRBJ2-7,NA,CASSPAQGNEQYF,TGTGCCAGCTCACCAGCACAGGGTAACGAGCAGTACTTC
TRBD1,TRBV7-2,TRBJ2-5,NA,CASSPRTGVGETQYF,TGTGCCAGCAGCCCCCGGACAGGGGTCGGGGAGACCCAGTACTTC
NA,TRBV7-3,TRBJ2-5,NA,CASSLNVEETQYF,TGTGCCAGCAGCTTGAACGTTGAAGAGACCCAGTACTTC
NA,TRBV15,TRBJ2-5,NA,CATSTRGRETQYF,TGTGCCACCAGCACCAGGGGAAGGGAGACCCAGTACTTC